Included here is one T cell receptor beta chain sequence, with context. cDNA prepared by RNA extraction and subsequent reverse transcription served as the template for sequencing. Profiling relied on immunoSEQ multiplex PCR, and the TCRdb table lists in-frame clones only, not all of them. The sample lists roughly 250,000 clones, about 68% seen once, with 0.95% to 1.5% in the top ten. The sample comes from a study of CD8+ T cells in alopecia areata. CDR1 GTSNPN and CDR2 SVGIG come from the germline V gene (reference sequence). Trimming took 1 base from V and 9 from J; bases not matched to a gene: 4. The CDR3 is 13 amino acids.

The receptor's source is a human donor with alopecia areata. The sample was CD4+ T cells sorted from blood, taken at week 0. The chain has TRBV30 and TRBJ1-3; 9 nucleotides match TRBD1. The CDR3 region is CAWSGTGVGTIYF. For the CDR3, the DNA is TGTGCCTGGAGTGGGACAGGGGTAGGCACCATATATTTT.